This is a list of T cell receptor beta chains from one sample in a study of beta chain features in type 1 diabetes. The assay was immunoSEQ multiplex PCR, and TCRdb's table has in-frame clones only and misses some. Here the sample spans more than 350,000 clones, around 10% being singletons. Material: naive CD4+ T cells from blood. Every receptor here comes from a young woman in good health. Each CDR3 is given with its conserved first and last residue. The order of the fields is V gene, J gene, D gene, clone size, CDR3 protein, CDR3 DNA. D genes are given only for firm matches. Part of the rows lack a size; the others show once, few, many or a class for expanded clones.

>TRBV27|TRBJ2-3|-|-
CASSLLGLVDTQYF
TGTGCCAGCAGTTTATTGGGGCTGGTGGATACGCAGTATTTT
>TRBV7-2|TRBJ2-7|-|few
CASSPSSASYEQYF
TGTGCCAGCAGCCCTTCTAGCGCCTCCTACGAGCAGTACTTC
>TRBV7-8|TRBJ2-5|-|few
CASSLGWLKRETQYF
TGTGCCAGCAGCTTAGGGTGGTTGAAACGAGAGACCCAGTACTTC
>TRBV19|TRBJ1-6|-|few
CASSTQYSPLHF
TGTGCCAGTAGTACCCAATACTCACCCCTCCACTTT
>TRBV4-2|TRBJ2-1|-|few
CASSQDSTGEQFF
TGTGCCAGCAGCCAAGATAGTACGGGAGAGCAGTTCTTC
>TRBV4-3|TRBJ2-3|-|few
CASSQDTVTDTQYF
TGCGCCAGCAGCCAAGACACGGTAACAGATACGCAGTATTTT
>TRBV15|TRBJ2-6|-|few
CATSSRPQGANVLTF
TGTGCCACCAGCAGTCGGCCCCAGGGGGCCAACGTCCTGACTTTC
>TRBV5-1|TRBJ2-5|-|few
CASSLQQQETQYF
TGCGCCAGCAGCTTGCAGCAACAAGAGACCCAGTACTTC
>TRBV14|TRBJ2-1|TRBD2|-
CASSHHSGTSVNNEQFF
TGTGCCAGCAGCCACCACTCCGGGACTAGTGTAAACAATGAGCAGTTCTTC
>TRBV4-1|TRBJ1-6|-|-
CASSQSGGFGNSPLHF
TGCGCCAGCAGCCAGTCTGGTGGGTTCGGCAATTCACCCCTCCACTTT
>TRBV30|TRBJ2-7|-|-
CAFSERGYEQYF
TGTGCCTTCTCCGAACGGGGCTACGAGCAGTACTTC
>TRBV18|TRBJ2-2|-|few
CASSPGNTGELFF
TGTGCCAGCTCACCTGGGAACACCGGGGAGCTGTTTTTT
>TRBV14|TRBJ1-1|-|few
CASSQDALRVNTEAFF
TGTGCCAGCAGCCAAGACGCTCTGAGAGTGAACACTGAAGCTTTCTTT
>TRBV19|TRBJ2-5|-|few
CASRGRQETQYF
TGTGCCAGTAGGGGAAGGCAAGAGACCCAGTACTTC
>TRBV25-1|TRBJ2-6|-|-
CASSESGAGANVLTF
TGTGCCAGCAGTGAATCCGGGGCTGGGGCCAACGTCCTGACTTTC
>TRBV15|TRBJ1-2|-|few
CATSSVNYGYTF
TGTGCCACCAGCTCCGTAAACTATGGCTACACCTTC
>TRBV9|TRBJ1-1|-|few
CASSSPPGANTEAFF
TGTGCCAGCAGCTCCCCGCCGGGGGCGAACACTGAAGCTTTCTTT
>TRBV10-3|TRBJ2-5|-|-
CAISEDGETQYF
TGTGCCATCAGTGAGGACGGAGAGACCCAGTACTTC
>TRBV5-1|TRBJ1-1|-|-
CASTAVPAGTEAFF
TGCGCCAGCACCGCGGTCCCGGCGGGTACTGAAGCTTTCTTT
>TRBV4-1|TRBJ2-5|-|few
CASSRVALTVETQYF
TGCGCCAGCAGCCGAGTAGCATTGACGGTTGAGACCCAGTACTTC
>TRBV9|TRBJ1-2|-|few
CASSPVGRGYTF
TGTGCCAGCAGCCCTGTGGGCCGAGGCTACACCTTC
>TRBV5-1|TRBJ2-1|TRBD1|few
CASSLVPGQGGNEQFF
TGCGCCAGCAGCTTGGTACCGGGACAGGGAGGCAATGAGCAGTTCTTC
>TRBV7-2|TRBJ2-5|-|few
CASSLNGETQYF
TGTGCCAGCAGCTTAAATGGGGAGACCCAGTACTTC
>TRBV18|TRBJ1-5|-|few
CASSPRQIQSNQPQHF
TGTGCCAGCTCACCTCGACAGATTCAAAGCAATCAGCCCCAGCATTTT
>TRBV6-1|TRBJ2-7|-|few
CASSLRPHWVYEQYF
TGTGCCAGCAGCCTAAGGCCACATTGGGTCTACGAGCAGTACTTC
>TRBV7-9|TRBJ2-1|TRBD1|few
CASSHPLGQGDYNEQFF
TGTGCCAGCAGTCACCCCCTCGGACAGGGGGACTACAATGAGCAGTTCTTC
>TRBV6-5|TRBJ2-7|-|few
CASSYSSGYSYEQYF
TGTGCCAGCAGTTACTCCAGCGGCTATTCTTACGAGCAGTACTTC
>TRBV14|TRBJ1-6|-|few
CASSQGSPLHF
TGTGCCAGCAGCCAGGGATCACCCCTCCACTTT
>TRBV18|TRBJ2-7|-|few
CASSLGQTEQYF
TGTGCCAGCTCACTCGGACAGACCGAGCAGTACTTC